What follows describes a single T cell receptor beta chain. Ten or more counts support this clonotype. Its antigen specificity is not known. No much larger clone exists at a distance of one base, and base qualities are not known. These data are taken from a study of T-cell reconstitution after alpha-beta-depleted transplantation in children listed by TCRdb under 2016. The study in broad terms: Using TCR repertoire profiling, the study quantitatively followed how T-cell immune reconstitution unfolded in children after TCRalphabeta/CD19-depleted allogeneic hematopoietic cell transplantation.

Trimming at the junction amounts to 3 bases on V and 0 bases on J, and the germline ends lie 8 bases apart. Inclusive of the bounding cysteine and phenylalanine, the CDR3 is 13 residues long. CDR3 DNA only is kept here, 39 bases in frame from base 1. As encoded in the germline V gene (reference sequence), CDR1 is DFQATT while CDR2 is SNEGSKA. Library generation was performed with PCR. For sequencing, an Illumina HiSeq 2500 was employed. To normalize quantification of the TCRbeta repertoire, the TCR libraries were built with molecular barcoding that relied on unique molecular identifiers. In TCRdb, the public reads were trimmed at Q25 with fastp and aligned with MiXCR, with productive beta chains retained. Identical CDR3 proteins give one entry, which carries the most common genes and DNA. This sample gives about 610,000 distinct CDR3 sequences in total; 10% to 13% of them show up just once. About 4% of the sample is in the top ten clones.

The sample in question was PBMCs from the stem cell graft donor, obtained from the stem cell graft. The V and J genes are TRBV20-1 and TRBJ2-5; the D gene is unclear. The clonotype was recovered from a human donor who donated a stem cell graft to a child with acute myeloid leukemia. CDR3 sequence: CSASGPYQETQYF. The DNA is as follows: TGCAGTGCTAGCGGACCTTACCAAGAGACCCAGTACTTC.